A single sample gave rise to the 24 T cell receptor beta chains below, sequenced in a study of T cell repertoires in cytomegalovirus infection (dated by TCRdb to between 2018 and 2021). Sequencing was carried out with an Illumina HiSeq 1500. Through fastp at Q25 and MiXCR, TCRdb rebuilt clones from the public reads, retaining in-frame beta chains. Rows are unified per CDR3 protein, each entry keeping the most common DNA and genes. This sample is represented by 150,000 to 160,000 distinct CDR3 sequences; about 25% of them were singletons. Of the sample, roughly 9.8% is held by the ten largest clones. Sequencing was done on a sample of PBMCs. The receptors derive from a human donor in good health (CMV status not recorded). Some clones in this sample may be carry-over from other donors' samples.

This clonotype has more than one count but fewer than ten. One junction end disagrees with the germline gene, perhaps due to a read error. The chain recombines TRBV7-3 with TRBJ2-3, with D possibly being TRBD1 or TRBD2 (5 bases each). CDR3 length: 14 residues. Looked up from germline, CDR1 is SGHTA and CDR2 is FQGTGA. CDR3 loop: CASSKGDDGDKQYF. The CDR3 region has the DNA TGTGCCAGCAGCAAAGGGGACGACGGGGATAAGCAGTATTTT.

This clonotype has at least ten counts. This chain links TRBV7-8 with TRBJ2-1; D unclear. Germline V lookup: CDR1 SGHVS, CDR2 FQNEAQ. CDR3 length: 11 amino acids. Trimming cost V 1 base and J 7 bases, with 2 bases left between them. The CDR3 sequence: CASSLGNEQFF. In DNA form, the CDR3 reads TGTGCCAGCAGCTTAGGAAATGAGCAGTTCTTC.

The chain combines TRBV5-1 with TRBJ2-3, with 14 bases lining up with TRBD2. Trimming took 3 bases from V and 3 from J; bases not matched to a gene: 3. This CDR3 is 16 amino acids long. The germline V gene encodes CDR1 SGHRS and CDR2 YFSETQ. CDR3 sequence: CASSSGLAGETDTQYF. The CDR3 coding sequence is TGCGCCAGCAGCTCGGGACTAGCGGGAGAAACAGATACGCAGTATTTT.

This clonotype was observed a handful of times. This chain joins TRBV6-5 and TRBJ1-1; no definite D call. Trimming pared 7 bases from V and 1 base from J, leaving 4 bases between. Per germline, CDR1 MNHEY and CDR2 SVGAGI. The CDR3 sequence is 11 residues long. CDR3 sequence (DNA): TGTGCCAGCATTCAGAACACTGAAGCTTTCTTT. Translating it yields CASIQNTEAFF.

J is TRBJ1-6 and V is TRBV9; D unclear. This CDR3 has 14 residues. Germline loops: CDR1 SGDLS, CDR2 YYNGEE. V was clipped by 3 bases and J by 4 bases, with 8 bases between them. CDR3 sequence (DNA): TGTGCCAGCAGCGGCCGGGAGTATAATTCACCCCTCCACTTT. It specifies CASSGREYNSPLHF.

This clonotype has at least ten counts. This sequence joins TRBV7-8 and TRBJ1-1, with no clear D. The CDR3 totals 16 residues. The ends were cut back, 5 bases at V and 0 bases at J, with 16 bases in the middle. Germline CDR1 and CDR2: SGHVS and FQNEAQ. The CDR3 DNA reads TGTGCCAGCAGCCCCCTACAGCATATAATGAACACTGAAGCTTTCTTT. This codes for CASSPLQHIMNTEAFF.

This clonotype was counted a few times. This chain uses TRBV29-1 with TRBJ2-7; D gene ambiguous. Germline-derived CDR1 and CDR2 are SQVTM and ANQGSEA. CDR3 length equals 11 residues. Trimming cost V 6 bases and J 6 bases, with 12 bases left between them. The DNA for the CDR3 is TGCAGCGTGGCACCCCCTGGCGAGCAGTACTTC. This gives the protein CSVAPPGEQYF.

The chain carries TRBV30 and TRBJ1-1; 11 nucleotides match TRBD1. With V trimmed by 4 bases and J by 11 bases, 6 bases remained unmatched. This CDR3 contains 12 residues. CDR1 is GTSNPN, CDR2 SVGIG, per germline (reference sequence). The CDR3 bases are TGTGCCTGGACCTACGGACAGGGGGCTGCTTTCTTT. Translation gives CAWTYGQGAAFF.

The chain employs TRBV11-2 and TRBJ1-2, with TRBD1 matching 7 bases. V was pared by 4 bases and J by 5 bases, with 10 bases of the junction left unmatched. Germline V gene data show CDR1 as SGHAT and CDR2 as FQNNGV. CDR3 size: 15 residues. CDR3 nucleotides: TGTGCCAGCAGCTCCGCGACAGGGTCCTTGTATGGCTACACCTTC. It translates to CASSSATGSLYGYTF.

This clonotype occurred a few times. This chain uses TRBV19 with TRBJ2-1; D is unclear. V lost 6 bases and J 3 bases, leaving 9 bases between the germline ends. The CDR3 loop spans 13 amino acids. Germline V lookup: CDR1 LNHDA, CDR2 SQIVND (reference sequence). CDR3 region: CASSQVVYNEQFF. CDR3 nucleotide sequence: TGTGCCAGTAGCCAAGTAGTCTACAATGAGCAGTTCTTC.

A few counts support this clonotype. V is TRBV27 and J is TRBJ2-7; D remains ambiguous. The CDR3 contains 14 residues. Per germline, CDR1 MNHEY and CDR2 SMNVEV (reference sequence). Trimming took 2 bases from V and 1 from J, leaving 9 bases between them. Written as DNA, the CDR3 is TGTGCCAGCAGTTTAAGGACGGGTTCCTACGAGCAGTACTTC. Amino acids: CASSLRTGSYEQYF.

The chain links TRBV28 to TRBJ2-1; TRBD2 aligns across 7 bases. The V gene end was trimmed by 4 bases and the J gene end by 7 bases; junction bases not matched to a gene: 10. The CDR3 loop spans 15 amino acids. From germline, CDR1 is MDHEN and CDR2 SYDVKM. CDR3: CASSSPTTSSNEQFF. CDR3 nucleotide sequence: TGTGCCAGCAGTTCCCCAACGACTAGCAGTAATGAGCAGTTCTTC.

The rearrangement links TRBV28 to TRBJ2-5; 7 bases align to TRBD2. Germline CDR1 reads MDHEN; CDR2 reads SYDVKM. V lost 4 bases, J lost 1 base, and 6 bases stayed unmatched. This CDR3 has 15 residues. The CDR3 DNA reads as TGTGCCAGCAGTTGGCCAGCGGGGAGCCAAGAGACCCAGTACTTC. It encodes CASSWPAGSQETQYF.

This clonotype has more than one count but fewer than ten. The chain joins TRBV23-1 to TRBJ1-5; D unresolved. TRBV23-1 belongs to the ORF category, with a function that is uncertain. V lost 6 bases, J lost 2 bases, and 14 bases lay in between. There are 15 residues in the CDR3. CDR3 DNA sequence: TGCGCCAGCAGACCTAGCCTTCTCCGCAATCAGCCCCAGCATTTT. It is translated as CASRPSLLRNQPQHF.

This clonotype showed up many times. The CDR3 loop is CASSPLAGADTQYF. CDR3 coding DNA: TGTGCCAGCAGCCCTCTGGCGGGGGCAGATACGCAGTATTTT. This chain uses TRBV7-2 with TRBJ2-3, with 7 bases aligning to TRBD2. Germline CDR1 reads SGHTA; CDR2 reads FQGNSA. The CDR3 is 14 amino acids. Trimming took 5 bases from V and 4 from J; bases not matched to a gene: 6.

A remark on this clonotype: Given a much more abundant clone one base away, this may be a read error. The V call is TRBV5-1, the J call TRBJ2-5, with D possibly being TRBD1 (5 bases). Looked up from germline, CDR1 is SGHRS and CDR2 is YFSETQ. Trimming stripped 4 bases from V and 0 bases from J, with 13 bases between. The CDR3 runs to 15 residues. CDR3 amino acids: CASSRQNGNQETQYF. The DNA of the CDR3 is TGCGCCAGCAGCCGACAGAATGGCAACCAAGAGACCCAGTACTTC. Full variable domain (remainder filled in from reference TRBV5-1 and TRBJ2-5): KAGVTQTPRYLIKTRGQQVTLSCSPISGHRSVSWYQQTPGQGLQFLFEYFSETQRNKGNFPGRFSGRQFSNSRSEMNVSTLELGDSALYLCASSRQNGNQETQYFGPGTRLLVL.

This chain links TRBV27 with TRBJ2-1; 11 bases fit TRBD2. The V segment lost 6 bases and the J segment 7 bases; nucleotides outside the gene matches: 14. Germline V gene sequence: CDR1 MNHEY, CDR2 SMNVEV (reference sequence). The CDR3 consists of 17 residues. The CDR3: CASRDQRTGTSGNEQFF. For the CDR3, the DNA is TGTGCCAGCAGAGACCAGCGGACCGGGACTAGCGGAAATGAGCAGTTCTTC.

Only a few counts were recorded for this clonotype. The chain employs TRBV6-6 and TRBJ1-1; D unclear. V was cut by 10 bases and J by 3 bases, with 12 bases left in between. Germline V gives CDR1 MNHNY, CDR2 SVGAGI (reference sequence). The CDR3 covers 12 residues. The CDR3 DNA reads as TGTGCCACCATCTTGTGGGACACTGAAGCTTTCTTT. The encoded protein is CATILWDTEAFF.

V usage is TRBV3-1 and J usage is TRBJ2-3, with 7 bases that match TRBD2. With 0 bases clipped from V and 2 bases from J, the junction kept 8 bases outside the gene matches. The CDR3 loop spans 17 amino acids. The V gene's germline CDR1 is LGHDT and CDR2 YNNKEL (reference sequence). The CDR3 sequence: CASSQEFPSGLTDTQYF. DNA of the CDR3: TGTGCCAGCAGCCAAGAATTCCCTAGCGGACTCACAGATACGCAGTATTTT.

Only a few counts were recorded for this clonotype. One junction end does not reproduce the germline sequence, and a read error may be involved. The CDR3 DNA follows: TGCAGCGCTGAAGGGTCTGGAGATGAGCAGTTCTTC. It encodes CSAEGSGDEQFF. This chain uses TRBV29-1 with TRBJ2-1, with unresolved D. Germline CDR1 reads SQVTM; CDR2 reads ANQGSEA. The CDR3 contains 12 residues.

The chain joins TRBV19 to TRBJ2-7; D is uncertain. Germline V gives CDR1 LNHDA, CDR2 SQIVND (reference sequence). The V and J ends lost 9 bases and 6 bases respectively, with 21 bases between them. The CDR3 covers 14 residues. The CDR3: CASSPWVVSVEQYF. The CDR3 bases are TGTGCCAGCAGTCCTTGGGTGGTAAGCGTCGAGCAGTACTTC.

As regards this clonotype: One end of the junction is discordant with germline, which a read error may explain. The chain has TRBV7-2 and TRBJ2-5, with 7 bases matching TRBD2. The V gene's germline CDR1 is SGHTA and CDR2 FQGNSA. CDR3 length: 12 residues. The CDR3 loop reads CANSLAGETQYF. The CDR3 DNA follows: TGTGCCAACAGCTTAGCGGGAGAGACCCAGTACTTC.

This clonotype turned up a few times. The chain is built from TRBV2 and TRBJ2-7; possible D gene TRBD2, 5 bases. The CDR3 contains 13 residues. V shed 7 bases and J shed 4 bases, with 14 bases lying between them. In germline, CDR1 is SNHLY, CDR2 FYNNEI. Here the CDR3 DNA reads TGTGCCAGCATAGTGGAGAGGGAGTACGAGCAGTACTTC. Its protein is CASIVEREYEQYF.

The sample holds a few counts of this clonotype. This rearrangement joins TRBV27 to TRBJ2-2; D gene ambiguous. V lost 6 bases, J lost 6 bases, and 11 bases lay in between. This CDR3 is 13 amino acids long. Germline CDR1 reads MNHEY; CDR2 reads SMNVEV (reference sequence). CDR3 sequence: CASRPTNAGELFF. For the CDR3, the DNA is TGTGCCAGCAGGCCCACCAATGCCGGGGAGCTGTTTTTT.